Included here is one T cell receptor beta chain sequence, with context. This entry belongs to a study of long-term antiretroviral therapy in people with HIV. V lost 7 bases and J 2 bases, leaving 9 bases between the germline ends. The CDR3 is made up of 13 amino acids. The germline V gene has CDR1 LGHNT and CDR2 FRNRAP. With survey level as its setting, the immunoSEQ assay was v3.0. Clones were sequenced by immunoSEQ multiplex PCR, and TCRdb holds only the in-frame ones, with some missing. The repertoire consists of more than 35,000 clones, with less than 90% occurring once and the leading ten covering roughly 3.9%.

The V and J genes are TRBV12-5 and TRBJ2-1; a weak D match, TRBD1 (5 bases). Sequencing used unsorted PBMCs, obtained just before starting antiretroviral therapy. This receptor was identified in a woman aged 18-29 years with HIV. Here the CDR3 reads CASALTAYNEQFF. The CDR3 DNA is TGTGCTAGTGCCTTGACAGCCTACAATGAGCAGTTCTTC.